Below are 13 T cell receptor beta chains sequenced from a single sample in a study of blood T cell repertoires in COVID-19. Only in-frame clones appear in the TCRdb table, and some are missing; sequencing was by immunoSEQ multiplex PCR. The sample has 110,000 to 150,000 clones; approximately 86% are singletons. The sample comprised peripheral blood. These receptors originate from a woman between 55 and 75 years old with acute or convalescent COVID-19.

The chain is built from TRBV3-1 (or the pseudogene TRBV3-2) and TRBJ1-2, with 8 bases fitting TRBD1. Germline V lookup: CDR1 LGHDT, CDR2 YNNKEL (reference sequence). Trimming removed 3 bases from V and 4 bases from J; junction bases left unmatched: 4. The length of the CDR3 is 14 residues. The CDR3 here is CASSHTGTGYGYTF. The CDR3 coding sequence is TGTGCCAGCAGCCACACCGGGACAGGCTATGGCTACACCTTC.

This sequence joins TRBV7-9 and TRBJ1-5; no reliable D call. The germline V gene encodes CDR1 SEHNR and CDR2 FQNEAQ (reference sequence). Trimming stripped 6 bases from V and 0 bases from J, with 9 bases between. CDR3 size: 14 residues. The CDR3 nucleotides are TGTGCCAGCAGTCTTACCGGTAGCAATCAGCCCCAGCATTTT. Its translation: CASSLTGSNQPQHF. The whole variable domain, filled in from reference TRBV7-9 and TRBJ1-5, reads DTGVSQNPRHKITKRGQNVTFRCDPISEHNRLYWYRQTLGQGPEFLTYFQNEAQLEKSRLLSDRFSAERPKGSFSTLEIQRTEQGDSAMYLCASSLTGSNQPQHFGDGTRLSIL.

The rearrangement joins TRBV5-4 to TRBJ2-3; 11 positions agree with TRBD2. Germline CDR1 reads SGHNT; CDR2 reads YYREEE (reference sequence). The CDR3 extends over 16 amino acids. V dropped 3 bases and J dropped 2; count of bases not matched to a gene: 5. This CDR3 reads CASSSRLAGITDTQYF. CDR3 sequence (DNA): TGTGCCAGCAGCTCTAGACTAGCGGGGATCACAGATACGCAGTATTTT.

This rearrangement joins TRBV4-3 to TRBJ1-1; D unclear. The CDR3 length is 15 residues. Trimming removed 3 bases from V and 0 bases from J, with 11 bases in between. Germline lookup yields CDR1 LGHNA and CDR2 YSLEER. The DNA of the CDR3 is TGCGCCAGCAGCCAGCTAGCAGTATTGAACACTGAAGCTTTCTTT. Protein: CASSQLAVLNTEAFF.

The gene calls are TRBV5-5 and TRBJ1-2; D remains ambiguous. The CDR3 is 14 amino acids. Looked up from germline, CDR1 is SGHKS and CDR2 is YYEKEE (reference sequence). V dropped 0 bases and J dropped 1 base, with 7 bases sitting between them. CDR3 region: CASSLAEGNYGYTF. CDR3 nucleotide sequence: TGTGCCAGCAGCTTGGCCGAGGGTAACTATGGCTACACCTTC. Together with reference TRBV5-5 and TRBJ1-2, the CDR3 gives the full variable domain: DAGVTQSPTHLIKTRGQQVTLRCSPISGHKSVSWYQQVLGQGPQFIFQYYEKEERGRGNFPDRFSARQFPNYSSELNVNALLLGDSALYLCASSLAEGNYGYTFGSGTRLTVV.

This clone was detected only a few times. The rearrangement uses TRBV3-1 (or the pseudogene TRBV3-2) and TRBJ2-5; 8 bases are a match to TRBD1. Germline trimming cut 5 bases from V and 2 bases from J; bases unmatched to any gene: 4. This CDR3 region has 14 residues. Germline V gives CDR1 LGHDT, CDR2 YNNKEL (reference sequence). CDR3 DNA: TGTGCCAGCAGCTTAGGACAGGGACAAGAGACCCAGTACTTC. It is translated as CASSLGQGQETQYF.

This sequence joins TRBV5-1 and TRBJ2-3; 8 nucleotides align to TRBD1. The CDR3 contains 14 residues. Per germline, CDR1 SGHRS and CDR2 YFSETQ. After removal of 4 bases from V and 4 bases from J, the junction contained 5 bases not matched to a gene. CDR3: CASSRAGGPDTQYF. DNA for the CDR3: TGCGCCAGCAGCCGAGCAGGGGGCCCAGATACGCAGTATTTT.

The rearrangement uses TRBV7-3 and TRBJ1-1, with TRBD1 identical over 9 bases. CDR1 SGHTA and CDR2 FQGTGA come from the germline V gene. Trimming removed 3 bases from V and 5 bases from J; junction bases left unmatched: 7. CDR3 length: 15 residues. CDR3: CASSLQGQGITEAFF. The CDR3 DNA sequence: TGTGCCAGCAGCTTGCAAGGACAGGGGATTACTGAAGCTTTCTTT.

V usage is TRBV19 and J usage is TRBJ2-7; D gene uncertain. With 9 bases removed from V and 6 bases from J, the gap between germline ends came to 12 bases. This CDR3 region has 11 residues. CDR1 LNHDA and CDR2 SQIVND come from the germline V gene (reference sequence). The chain's CDR3 is CARNRVSEQYF. The CDR3 nucleotides read TGTGCCAGGAATCGGGTTTCCGAGCAGTACTTC.

V and J are TRBV7-6 and TRBJ2-7, with a weak D call TRBD1 (6 bases). This CDR3 region has 18 residues. With 1 base removed from V and 2 bases from J, the gap between germline ends came to 21 bases. Germline V gene data show CDR1 as SGHVS and CDR2 as FNYEAQ. In DNA form, the CDR3 reads TGTGCCAGCAGCTTAGGGCCCACTGACAGGTTCGTTACCTACGAGCAGTACTTC. This encodes CASSLGPTDRFVTYEQYF.

The genes are TRBV7-3 and TRBJ1-6; no clear D. Per the germline V gene, CDR1 is SGHTA and CDR2 is FQGTGA. The CDR3 covers 14 residues. The V gene lost 4 bases and the J gene lost 5 bases, with 9 bases spanning the gap. The CDR3 is CASSSGNNNSPLHF. Written as DNA, the CDR3 is TGTGCCAGCAGCTCCGGGAATAATAATTCACCCCTCCACTTT.

This clone has just one count. The rearrangement uses TRBV4-1 and TRBJ2-1; D not certain. The CDR3 is made up of 15 amino acids. V lost 0 bases to trimming and J lost 3 bases, with 9 bases between them. Germline V gene data show CDR1 as MGHRA and CDR2 as YSYEKL. The CDR3 DNA reads TGCGCCAGCAGCCAAGAATATAGATTCTACAATGAGCAGTTCTTC. Translating it yields CASSQEYRFYNEQFF.

The V call is TRBV18, the J call TRBJ2-3; 7 bases fit TRBD1. CDR3 length: 15 amino acids. The V segment lost 6 bases and the J segment 2 bases; nucleotides outside the gene matches: 8. CDR1 KGHSH and CDR2 LQKENI come from the germline V gene. The CDR3 region has the DNA TGTGCCAGCTCCTCCCGGACAGGAAACACAGATACGCAGTATTTT. Translation: CASSSRTGNTDTQYF.